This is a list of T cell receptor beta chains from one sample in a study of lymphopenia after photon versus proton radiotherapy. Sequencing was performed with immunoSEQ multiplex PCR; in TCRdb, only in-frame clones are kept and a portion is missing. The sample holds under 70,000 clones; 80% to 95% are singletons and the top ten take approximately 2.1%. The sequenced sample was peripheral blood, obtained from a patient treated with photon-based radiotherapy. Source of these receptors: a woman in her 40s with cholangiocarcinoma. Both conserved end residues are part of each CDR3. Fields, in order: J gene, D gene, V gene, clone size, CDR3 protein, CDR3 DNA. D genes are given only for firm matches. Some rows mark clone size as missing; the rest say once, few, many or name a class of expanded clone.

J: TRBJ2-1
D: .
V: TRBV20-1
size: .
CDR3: CSGYSYNEQFF
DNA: TGCAGTGGGTATTCCTACAATGAGCAGTTCTTC

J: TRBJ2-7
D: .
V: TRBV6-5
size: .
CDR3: CASSAAYEQYF
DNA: TGTGCCAGCAGCGCGGCCTACGAGCAGTACTTC

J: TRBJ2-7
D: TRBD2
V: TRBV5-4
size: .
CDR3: CASSFVAGWGEQYF
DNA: TGTGCCAGCAGCTTTGTAGCGGGATGGGGCGAGCAGTACTTC

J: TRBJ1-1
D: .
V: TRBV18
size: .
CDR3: CASSLRVGWAFF
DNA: TGTGCCAGCTCTCTAAGAGTAGGATGGGCTTTCTTT

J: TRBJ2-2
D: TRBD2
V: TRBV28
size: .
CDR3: CASSPGGTGELFF
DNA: TGTGCCAGCAGTCCGGGGGGCACCGGGGAGCTGTTTTTT

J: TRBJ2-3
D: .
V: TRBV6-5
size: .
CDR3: CASSPLFGSTDTQYF
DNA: TGTGCCAGCAGCCCTCTATTCGGATCGACAGATACGCAGTATTTT

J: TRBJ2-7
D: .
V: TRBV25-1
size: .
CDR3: CASTDRWPYEQYF
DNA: TGTGCCAGCACTGATCGATGGCCGTACGAGCAGTACTTC

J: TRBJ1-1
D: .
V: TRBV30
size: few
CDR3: CAWSARLDTEAFF
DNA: TGTGCCTGGAGCGCGAGGCTAGACACTGAAGCTTTCTTT

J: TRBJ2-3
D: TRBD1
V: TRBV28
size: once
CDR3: CASSDSGQGTDTQYF
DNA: TGTGCCAGCAGTGATTCTGGACAGGGCACAGATACGCAGTATTTT

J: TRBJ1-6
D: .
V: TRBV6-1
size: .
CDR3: CASSEVTTGHRRAPLHF
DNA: TGTGCCAGCAGTGAAGTTACAACGGGACACCGAAGGGCGCCCCTCCACTTT

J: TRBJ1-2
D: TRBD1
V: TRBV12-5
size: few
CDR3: CASGLALQGARGYTF
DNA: TGTGCTAGTGGTTTGGCCCTACAGGGGGCTCGGGGCTACACCTTC

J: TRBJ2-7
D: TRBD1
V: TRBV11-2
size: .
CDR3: CASSYGQGRDEQYF
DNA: TGTGCCAGCAGCTACGGACAGGGAAGGGACGAGCAGTACTTC

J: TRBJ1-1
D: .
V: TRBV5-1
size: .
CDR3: CASSLEENTEAFF
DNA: TGCGCCAGCAGCTTGGAGGAGAACACTGAAGCTTTCTTT

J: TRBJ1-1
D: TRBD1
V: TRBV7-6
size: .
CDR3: CASSLDRDRGSEAFF
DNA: TGTGCCAGCAGCTTAGACCGGGACAGGGGTTCTGAAGCTTTCTTT

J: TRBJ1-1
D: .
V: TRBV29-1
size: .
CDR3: CSAHRENTEAFF
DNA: TGCAGCGCCCACAGGGAGAACACTGAAGCTTTCTTT

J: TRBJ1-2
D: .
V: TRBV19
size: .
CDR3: CASSPSGQSWRDGYTF
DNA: TGTGCCAGTAGTCCCTCCGGACAGTCGTGGAGGGATGGCTACACCTTC

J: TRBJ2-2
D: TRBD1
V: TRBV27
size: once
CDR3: CASSFRDRGPGAGELFF
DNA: TGTGCCAGCAGTTTCCGGGACAGGGGGCCCGGGGCCGGGGAGCTGTTTTTT

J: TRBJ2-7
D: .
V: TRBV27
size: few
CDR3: CASSYASGTGPYEQYF
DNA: TGTGCCAGCAGTTACGCCTCCGGGACGGGTCCCTACGAGCAGTACTTC

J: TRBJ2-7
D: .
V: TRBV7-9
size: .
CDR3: CASSLGRGYEQYF
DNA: TGTGCCAGCAGCTTAGGAAGAGGATACGAGCAGTACTTC

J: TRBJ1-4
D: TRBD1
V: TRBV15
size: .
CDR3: CATSRGTGVGEKLFF
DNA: TGTGCCACCAGCAGAGGGACAGGGGTAGGCGAAAAACTGTTTTTT

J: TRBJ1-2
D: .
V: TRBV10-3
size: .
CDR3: CAISGTANYGYTF
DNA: TGTGCCATCAGTGGGACAGCAAACTATGGCTACACCTTC

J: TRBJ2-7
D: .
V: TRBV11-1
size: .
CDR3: CASSRDVYEQYF
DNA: TGTGCCAGCAGCAGGGACGTTTACGAGCAGTACTTC

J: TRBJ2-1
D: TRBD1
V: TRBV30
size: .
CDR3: CAWRGTGNNEQFF
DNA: TGTGCCTGGAGAGGGACAGGGAACAATGAGCAGTTCTTC

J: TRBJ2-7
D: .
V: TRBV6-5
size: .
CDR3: CASSYFGGSSYEQYF
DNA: TGTGCCAGCAGTTACTTCGGGGGTAGCTCCTACGAGCAGTACTTC

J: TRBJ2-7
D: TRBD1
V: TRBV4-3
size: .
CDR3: CASSPGQGAYEQYF
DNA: TGCGCCAGCAGCCCAGGACAGGGGGCCTACGAGCAGTACTTC

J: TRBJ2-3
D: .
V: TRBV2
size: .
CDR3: CASSSLDRRMDTQYF
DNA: TGTGCCAGCAGTTCTTTGGACCGCAGGATGGATACGCAGTATTTT

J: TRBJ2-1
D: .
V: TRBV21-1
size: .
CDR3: CASSKTGHLKYNEQFF
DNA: TGTGCCAGCAGCAAAACGGGACACCTTAAGTACAATGAGCAGTTCTTC

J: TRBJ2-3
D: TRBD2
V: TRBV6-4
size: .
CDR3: CASGAGGPDTQYF
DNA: TGTGCCAGCGGAGCGGGAGGGCCGGATACGCAGTATTTT

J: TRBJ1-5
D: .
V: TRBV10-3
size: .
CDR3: CAISESGKAQHF
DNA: TGTGCCATCAGTGAGTCGGGGAAGGCCCAGCATTTT

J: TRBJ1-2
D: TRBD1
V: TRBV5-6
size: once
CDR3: CASSLLRGHGYTF
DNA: TGTGCCAGCAGCTTGTTAAGGGGGCATGGCTACACCTTC

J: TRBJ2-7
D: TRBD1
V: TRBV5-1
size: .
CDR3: CASSPTGQGVGEQYF
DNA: TGCGCCAGCAGCCCTACGGGACAGGGGGTCGGGGAGCAGTACTTC

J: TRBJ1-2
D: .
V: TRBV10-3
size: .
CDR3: CAITRGARDGYTF
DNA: TGTGCCATAACTCGGGGGGCCAGGGATGGCTACACCTTC

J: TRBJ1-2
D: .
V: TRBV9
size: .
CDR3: CASSAPFKVGDYGYTF
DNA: TGTGCCAGCAGCGCCCCCTTCAAGGTGGGGGACTATGGCTACACCTTC

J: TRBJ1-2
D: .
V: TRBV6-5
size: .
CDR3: CASSYRDGYYGYTF
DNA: TGTGCCAGCAGTTACCGCGACGGCTACTATGGCTACACCTTC

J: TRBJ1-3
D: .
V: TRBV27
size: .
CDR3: CASGGSGDTIYF
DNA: TGTGCCAGCGGAGGATCAGGGGATACCATATATTTT

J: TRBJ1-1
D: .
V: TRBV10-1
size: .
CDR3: CATGLLTYEAFF
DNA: TGCGCCACCGGACTTCTGACGTACGAAGCTTTCTTT

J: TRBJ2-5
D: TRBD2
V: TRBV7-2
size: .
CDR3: CASSPRPRGEETQYF
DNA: TGTGCCAGCAGCCCGCGCCCGCGGGGGGAAGAGACCCAGTACTTC

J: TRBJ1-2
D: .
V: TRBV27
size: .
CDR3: CASRDLTRLYGYTF
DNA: TGTGCCAGCAGAGACCTGACAAGACTTTATGGCTACACCTTC

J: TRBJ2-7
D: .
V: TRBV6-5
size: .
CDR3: CASSRPGRYEQYF
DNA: TGTGCCAGCAGCCGACCGGGCCGCTACGAGCAGTACTTC

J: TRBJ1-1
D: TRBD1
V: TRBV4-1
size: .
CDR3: CASSLLDRAGTEAFF
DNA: TGCGCCAGCAGCCTCCTCGACAGGGCGGGTACTGAAGCTTTCTTT

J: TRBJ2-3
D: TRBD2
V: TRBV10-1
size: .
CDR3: CASSESRVGRVADTQYF
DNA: TGCGCCAGCAGTGAGTCGAGAGTGGGGAGGGTCGCAGATACGCAGTATTTT

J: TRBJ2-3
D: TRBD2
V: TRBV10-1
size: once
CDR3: CASSDRGGITDTQYF
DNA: TGCGCCAGCAGTGATCGGGGGGGGATCACAGATACGCAGTATTTT

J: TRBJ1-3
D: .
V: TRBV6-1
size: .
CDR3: CASSENVWSSGNTIYF
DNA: TGTGCCAGCAGTGAAAATGTCTGGAGCTCTGGAAACACCATATATTTT

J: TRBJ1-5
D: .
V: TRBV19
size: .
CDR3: CASSTVHSNQPQHF
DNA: TGTGCCAGTAGTACAGTACATAGCAATCAGCCCCAGCATTTT

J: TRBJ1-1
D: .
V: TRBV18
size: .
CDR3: CASSPDRWNTEAFF
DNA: TGTGCCAGCTCACCAGACAGATGGAACACTGAAGCTTTCTTT

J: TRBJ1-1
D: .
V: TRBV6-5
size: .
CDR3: CASSLRARERAFF
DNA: TGTGCCAGCAGTCTGAGGGCGCGGGAGCGGGCTTTCTTT

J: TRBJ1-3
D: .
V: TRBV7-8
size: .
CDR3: CASSQQGQSGNTIYF
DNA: TGTGCCAGCAGCCAACAGGGCCAATCTGGAAACACCATATATTTT

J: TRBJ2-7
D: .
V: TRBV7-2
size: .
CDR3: CASSSTFKGGEQYF
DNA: TGTGCCAGCAGCTCCACCTTTAAGGGCGGGGAGCAGTACTTC

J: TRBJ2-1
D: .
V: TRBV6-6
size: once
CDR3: CASSYAPVYNEQFF
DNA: TGTGCCAGCAGTTACGCCCCGGTTTACAATGAGCAGTTCTTC

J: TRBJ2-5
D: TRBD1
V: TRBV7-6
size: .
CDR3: CASGFGTAQETQYF
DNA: TGTGCCAGCGGGTTTGGGACAGCACAAGAGACCCAGTACTTC

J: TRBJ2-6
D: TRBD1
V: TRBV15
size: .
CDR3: CATSRDRTGASNVLTF
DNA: TGTGCCACCAGCAGAGATCGGACAGGGGCTTCCAACGTCCTGACTTTC

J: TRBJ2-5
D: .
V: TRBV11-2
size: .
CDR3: CASSPGRRQETQYF
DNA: TGTGCCAGCAGCCCGGGACGGCGCCAAGAGACCCAGTACTTC

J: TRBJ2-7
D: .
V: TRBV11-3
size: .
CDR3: CASSLDSSYEQYF
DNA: TGTGCCAGCAGCTTAGACAGCTCCTACGAGCAGTACTTC